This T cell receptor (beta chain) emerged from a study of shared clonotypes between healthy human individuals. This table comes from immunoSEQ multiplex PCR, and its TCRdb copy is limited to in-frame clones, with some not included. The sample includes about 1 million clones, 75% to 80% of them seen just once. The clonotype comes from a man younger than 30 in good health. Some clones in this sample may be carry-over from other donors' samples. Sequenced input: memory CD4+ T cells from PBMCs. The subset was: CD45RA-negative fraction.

CDR3 sequence: CASTPEGQGASPLHF. The CDR3 coding sequence is TGCGCCAGCACCCCGGAGGGACAGGGGGCTTCACCCCTCCACTTT. This chain uses TRBV5-1 with TRBJ1-6; 12 bases are shared with TRBD1. Germline V CDR1 and CDR2: SGHRS, YFSETQ. CDR3 length: 15 residues. V lost 6 bases to trimming and J lost 9 bases; unmatched junction nucleotides: 7.